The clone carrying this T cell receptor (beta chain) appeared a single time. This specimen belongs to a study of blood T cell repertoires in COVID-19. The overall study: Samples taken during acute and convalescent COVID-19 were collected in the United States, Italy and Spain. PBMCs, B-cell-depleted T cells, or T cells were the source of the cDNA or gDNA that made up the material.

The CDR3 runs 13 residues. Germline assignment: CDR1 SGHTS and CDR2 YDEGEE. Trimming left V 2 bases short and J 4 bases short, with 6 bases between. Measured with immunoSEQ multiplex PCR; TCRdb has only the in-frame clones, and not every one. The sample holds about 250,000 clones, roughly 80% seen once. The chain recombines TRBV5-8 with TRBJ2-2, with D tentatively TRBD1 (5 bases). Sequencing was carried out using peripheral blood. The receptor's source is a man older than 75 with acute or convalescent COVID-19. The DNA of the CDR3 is TGTGCCAGCAGCTTTCAGGGCACCGGGGAGCTGTTTTTT. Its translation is CASSFQGTGELFF.